This T cell receptor (beta chain) was captured by sequencing in a study of shared clonotypes between healthy human individuals. Study-wide findings and caveats: Naive subsets tended to show greater estimated richness than memory subsets.

Naive CD8 cells lacked CD45RO and underwent positive selection for CCR7, leaving out terminally differentiated effector memory CD45RA+ cells. The run depth of the assay was deep. Produced via immunoSEQ multiplex PCR; TCRdb's table is partial and in-frame only. Of 800,000 or so clones listed, 96% are singletons. As regards this clone: Its matching antigen is unknown.

The sequence was collected from a young man in good health. Sequencing input: naive CD8+ T cells sorted from blood.

In nucleotides, the CDR3 is TGTGCCAGCAGCTTACTGGAAGGTCAGGCTTCCTACGAGCAGTACTTC. Its protein is CASSLLEGQASYEQYF. This chain joins TRBV7-9 and TRBJ2-7, with unresolved D. The CDR3 sequence is 16 residues long. Germline CDR1 is SEHNR and CDR2 is FQNEAQ (reference sequence). Trimming shortened V by 2 bases and J by 1 base, and 15 bases separated the two germline ends.